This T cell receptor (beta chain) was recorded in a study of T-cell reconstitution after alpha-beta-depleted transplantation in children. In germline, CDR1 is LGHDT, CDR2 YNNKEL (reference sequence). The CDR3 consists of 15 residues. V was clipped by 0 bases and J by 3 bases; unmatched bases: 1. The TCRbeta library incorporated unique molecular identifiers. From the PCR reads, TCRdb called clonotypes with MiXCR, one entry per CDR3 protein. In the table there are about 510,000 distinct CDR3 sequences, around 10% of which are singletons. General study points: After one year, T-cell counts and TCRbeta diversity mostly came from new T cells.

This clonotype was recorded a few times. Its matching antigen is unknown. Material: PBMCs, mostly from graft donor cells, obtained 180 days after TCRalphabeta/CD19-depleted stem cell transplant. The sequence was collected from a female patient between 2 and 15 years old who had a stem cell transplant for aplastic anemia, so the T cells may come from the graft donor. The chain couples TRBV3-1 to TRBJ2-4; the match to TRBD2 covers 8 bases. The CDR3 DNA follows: TGTGCCAGCAGCCAAGAGGGACTAGGCAAAAACATTCAGTACTTC. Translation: CASSQEGLGKNIQYF.